This T cell receptor beta chain was found in a study of blood T cell repertoires in COVID-19. Study background: Collection of acute and convalescent COVID-19 samples took place in the United States, Italy and Spain.

Under the authors' procedure: Nucleated cell counts were estimated from reference gene primer amplification. Produced via immunoSEQ multiplex PCR; TCRdb's table is partial and in-frame only. That table supplies the V and J calls and clone size; D and trimming were determined from the DNA. Of over 200,000 clones in the sample, approximately 81% are singletons; the top ten hold around 20%. Participants, about 18 to 90 years old, spanned under 25 US areas. All recovered Cohort 3 donors got two negative PCRs, got clearance, or saw symptom resolution. The CDR3 is 15 residues long. Germline V lookup: CDR1 MNHNS, CDR2 SASEGT. Losses at the gene ends were 1 base for V and 10 bases for J; bases not matched to a gene: 9.

The origin of this receptor is a man aged 35 to 55 who had recovered from COVID-19. Sequencing was carried out using PBMCs or T cells enriched from blood (not recorded which). This rearrangement joins TRBV6-1 to TRBJ1-1; 10 bases match TRBD1. The CDR3 coding sequence is TGTGCCAGCAGTGAAGTACCGGGACAGGGGAGGGTAGCTTTCTTT. Encoded protein: CASSEVPGQGRVAFF.